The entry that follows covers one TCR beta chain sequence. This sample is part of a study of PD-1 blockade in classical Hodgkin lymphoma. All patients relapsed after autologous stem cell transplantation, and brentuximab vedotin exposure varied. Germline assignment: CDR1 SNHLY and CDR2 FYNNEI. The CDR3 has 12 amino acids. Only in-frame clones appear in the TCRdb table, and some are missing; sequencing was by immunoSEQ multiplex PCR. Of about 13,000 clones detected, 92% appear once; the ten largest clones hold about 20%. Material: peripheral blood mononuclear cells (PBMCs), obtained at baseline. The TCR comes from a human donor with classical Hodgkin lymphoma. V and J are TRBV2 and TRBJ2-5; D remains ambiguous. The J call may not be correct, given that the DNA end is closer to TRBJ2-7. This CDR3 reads CASSSPGREQYF. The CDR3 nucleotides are TGTGCCAGCAGCTCACCGGGTCGCGAGCAGTACTTC.